This TCR beta chain was obtained from a study of glioma-infiltrating T cells after dendritic cell vaccination. Whole-study context: Autologous tumor lysate-pulsed dendritic cell vaccination was given between about 2002 and 2012. Dendritic cells derived from monocytes and pulsed with autologous tumor lysate formed the vaccine.

Turning to this clone: Its cognate antigen is unknown.

Germline V lookup: CDR1 SGHVS, CDR2 FNYEAQ. J was trimmed by 3 bases and V by 5 bases; bases with no gene match: 6. The CDR3 is made up of 15 amino acids. The primer mix had 60 V beta and 13 J beta primers. The protocol was immunoSEQ multiplex PCR, while the TCRdb copy is restricted to in-frame clones and leaves out a portion. The profile shows tens of thousands of clones, 70% to 90% of them singletons. General study findings and limits: Higher pretreatment TIL content predicted longer progression-free time and survival.

The sequence came from a human donor with glioblastoma. Sequences were derived from blood, sampled before dendritic cell vaccination. This chain joins TRBV7-6 and TRBJ1-1; 10 nucleotides match TRBD1. This CDR3 reads CASSARTGGDTEAFF. CDR3 DNA: TGTGCCAGCAGCGCAAGGACAGGGGGGGACACTGAAGCTTTCTTT. The full variable domain, rest sourced from reference TRBV7-6 and TRBJ1-1, is GAGVSQSPRYKVTKRGQDVALRCDPISGHVSLYWYRQALGQGPEFLTYFNYEAQQDKSGLPNDRFSAERPEGSISTLTIQRTEQRDSAMYRCASSARTGGDTEAFFGQGTRLTVV.